A single sample is the source of the 25 T cell receptor beta chains below, sequenced in a study of post-analysis software for immune sequencing data. General observations from the study: Patients carried 5 or 6 TRBV segments more frequently than controls did, and TRBV5-6, TRBV5-1 and TRBV20-1 were among them.

The TCR beta cDNA libraries carried unique molecular identifiers. TCRdb reprocessed the PCR reads via MiXCR and lists one record per CDR3 protein. The sample shows about 200,000 distinct CDR3 sequences, approximately 28% of them seen only once. Their antigen targets remain unknown. The sequenced sample was blood. Receptors originate from a girl aged 2 to 17 with multiple sclerosis.

As regards this clonotype: The junction and the germline gene differ at one end; a read error may be behind it. V and J are TRBV24-1 and TRBJ2-1, with D possibly TRBD2 on 6 matching bases. The CDR3 runs 15 residues. Germline-derived CDR1 and CDR2 are KGHDR and SFDVKD. This CDR3 is CTTSRSSASYNEQFF. The CDR3 DNA reads as TGTACCACCAGTAGGTCTAGCGCGTCCTACAATGAGCAGTTCTTC.

This sequence joins TRBV5-6 and TRBJ2-7; 9 bases are shared with TRBD2. The CDR3 spans 14 residues. Trimming at V came to 1 base and at J to 5 bases, leaving 4 bases not matched to a gene. Germline V lookup: CDR1 SGHDT, CDR2 YYEEEE. CDR3: CASSLISGSDEQYF. Written as DNA, the CDR3 is TGTGCCAGCAGCTTGATTAGCGGGAGCGACGAGCAGTACTTC.

This chain uses TRBV12-3 or TRBV12-4 with TRBJ1-1; D may be TRBD1 (6 bases). This CDR3 is built from 15 residues. Trimming stripped 7 bases from V and 7 bases from J, with 22 bases between. CDR3 amino acids: CASTPGGGHHNEAFF. The DNA of the CDR3 is TGTGCCAGCACCCCTGGGGGGGGACACCACAATGAAGCTTTCTTT.

Ten or more counts support this clonotype. The chain recombines TRBV2 with TRBJ2-7; 14 bases line up with TRBD2. This CDR3 comprises 15 residues. The germline V gene encodes CDR1 SNHLY and CDR2 FYNNEI. Trimming removed 6 bases from V and 4 bases from J; junction bases left unmatched: 5. The CDR3 protein is CASRRLAGGGYEQYF. CDR3 sequence (DNA): TGTGCCAGCAGAAGACTAGCGGGAGGGGGTTACGAGCAGTACTTC.

The V gene is TRBV12-3 or TRBV12-4, the J gene TRBJ2-2; 9 bases map to TRBD2. CDR3 size: 17 residues. Trimming removed 6 bases from V and 1 base from J; junction bases left unmatched: 9. The CDR3 nucleotides are TGTGCCAGCAGCGGGGGGATACTAGCGGGGAACACCGGGGAGCTGTTTTTT. Its translation: CASSGGILAGNTGELFF.

This clonotype has just a few counts. This may stem from a read error, because a much larger clone lies one nucleotide away. The rearrangement uses TRBV10-3 and TRBJ2-3; D ambiguous. The germline V and J ends were trimmed by 5 bases and 0 bases, with 6 bases remaining between them. The V gene's germline CDR1 is ENHRY and CDR2 SYGVKD. CDR3 length equals 13 residues. CDR3 region: CAISTGSTDTQYF. CDR3 DNA sequence: TGTGCCATCAGTACTGGCAGCACAGATACGCAGTATTTT.

This chain connects TRBV6-5 to TRBJ1-4; 7 bases align to TRBD1. CDR1 and CDR2 from the germline V gene are MNHEY and SVGAGI. The CDR3 loop spans 16 amino acids. Trimming at V came to 5 bases and at J to 7 bases, leaving 13 bases not matched to a gene. In nucleotides, the CDR3 is TGTGCCAGCAGTACCAAACAGGGGCGGAAAAGTGAAAAACTGTTTTTT. This gives the protein CASSTKQGRKSEKLFF.

The chain recombines TRBV7-2 with TRBJ2-1, with 12 bases aligning to TRBD2. Germline CDR1 is SGHTA and CDR2 is FQGNSA. Losses at the gene ends were 1 base for V and 11 bases for J; bases not matched to a gene: 9. CDR3 size: 16 residues. CDR3 residues: CASSLGQASGGAQQFF. CDR3 sequence (DNA): TGTGCCAGCAGCTTAGGCCAGGCTAGCGGGGGGGCGCAGCAGTTCTTC.

This clonotype has a count of ten or more. J is TRBJ2-7 and V is TRBV7-2; 10 bases are a match to TRBD2. The V and J ends lost 5 bases and 6 bases, in that order; junction bases with no gene match: 10. There are 15 residues in the CDR3. CDR1 and CDR2 from the germline V gene are SGHTA and FQGNSA. The CDR3 bases are TGTGCCAGCAGCGTCACTAGCGGGAAGTTGGGCGAGCAGTACTTC. Translated: CASSVTSGKLGEQYF.

The V call is TRBV12-3 or TRBV12-4, the J call TRBJ2-7; TRBD1 is a possible D gene (6 bases). There are 15 residues in the CDR3. Deletions cut 5 bases from V and 1 base from J, with 15 bases between. The CDR3 is CASSARDTLSYEQYF. The CDR3 DNA is TGTGCCAGCAGTGCTCGGGACACTTTGTCCTACGAGCAGTACTTC.

This clonotype was seen more than once but under ten times. The chain is built from TRBV12-3 or TRBV12-4 and TRBJ1-6; D may be TRBD1 (6 bases). The germline V and J ends were trimmed by 5 bases and 10 bases, with 18 bases remaining between them. The CDR3 consists of 15 residues. In DNA, the CDR3 is TGTGCCAGCAGTACACAACAGGGACTCGGATCACCCCTCCACTTT. Its protein product is CASSTQQGLGSPLHF.

The CDR3 is CASSSYGGITDTQYF. Written as DNA, the CDR3 is TGTGCCAGCAGTTCCTACGGGGGTATCACAGATACGCAGTATTTT. V and J are TRBV7-2 and TRBJ2-3; weak D call: TRBD2 (6 bases). The CDR3 spans 15 residues. Germline CDR1 and CDR2: SGHTA and FQGNSA. Trimming removed 6 bases from V and 2 bases from J, with 15 bases in between.

Remarks on this clonotype: A junction boundary mismatches the germline segment, possibly from a read error. The chain carries TRBV18 and TRBJ2-1, with D maybe TRBD2 (6 bases). Germline V gives CDR1 KGHSH, CDR2 LQKENI. This CDR3 is 13 amino acids long. The CDR3 reads CAGSPGDYNEQFF. The CDR3, as DNA: TGTGCCGGCTCACCGGGGGACTACAATGAGCAGTTCTTC.

This clonotype was recorded many times. The chain employs TRBV28 and TRBJ2-5, with 12 bases identical to TRBD1. The J segment lost 5 bases and the V segment lost 4 bases, leaving 8 bases of the junction unmatched. In germline, CDR1 is MDHEN, CDR2 SYDVKM. The CDR3 has 16 residues. The CDR3 loop reads CASSSAGTGGAETQYF. The CDR3 DNA reads as TGTGCCAGCAGTTCCGCCGGGACAGGGGGCGCCGAGACCCAGTACTTC.

This clonotype has ten or more counts. The chain recombines TRBV4-1 with TRBJ1-2; perhaps TRBD1 as D (5 bases). The germline V gene has CDR1 MGHRA and CDR2 YSYEKL. V was trimmed by 4 bases and J by 0 bases, leaving 12 bases between them. The CDR3 runs to 15 residues. The CDR3 region is CASSPGGGTNYGYTF. Here the CDR3 DNA reads TGCGCCAGCAGCCCCGGGGGGGGTACTAACTATGGCTACACCTTC.

V usage is TRBV28 and J usage is TRBJ2-1; D unclear. Germline loops: CDR1 MDHEN, CDR2 SYDVKM. The ends were cut back, 8 bases at V and 9 bases at J, with 14 bases in the middle. There are 12 residues in the CDR3. The CDR3, as DNA: TGTGCCAGCCCAACCCCTACTGGTGAGCAGTTCTTC. Its protein is CASPTPTGEQFF.

About this clonotype itself: One base away lies a much larger clone, so this may be a sequencing read error. This rearrangement joins TRBV13 to TRBJ2-7; a possible D gene is TRBD2 (6 bases). The CDR3 loop spans 14 amino acids. Germline-derived CDR1 and CDR2 are PRHDT and FYEKMQ (reference sequence). This CDR3 is CAGSLVEGLYEQYF. The CDR3 DNA reads as TGTGCCGGCAGCTTAGTGGAGGGGCTCTACGAGCAGTACTTC.

In its sample, this clonotype was seen many times. The rearrangement joins TRBV29-1 to TRBJ1-2; D gene ambiguous. The germline gives CDR1 SQVTM, CDR2 ANQGSEA. This CDR3 contains 13 residues. V was clipped by 7 bases and J by 6 bases, with 18 bases between them. CDR3 protein: CSAGGVQLDGYTF. CDR3 DNA: TGCAGCGCGGGCGGGGTTCAATTGGATGGCTACACCTTC.

This chain uses TRBV20-1 with TRBJ1-2; D gene ambiguous. The CDR3 has 14 residues. Germline assignment: CDR1 DFQATT and CDR2 SNEGSKA (reference sequence). V gave up 2 bases and J gave up 4 bases, with 14 bases separating them. CDR3 sequence: CSARRYPVGYGYTF. CDR3 DNA: TGCAGTGCTAGACGCTACCCGGTAGGCTATGGCTACACCTTC.

This clonotype was detected only a few times. In nucleotides, the CDR3 is TGCAGCGCGATTGGGGACTATGGCTACACCTTC. It encodes CSAIGDYGYTF. The genes are TRBV29-1 and TRBJ1-2; D is uncertain. The germline CDR1 and CDR2 sequences are SQVTM and ANQGSEA. Trimming pared 7 bases from V and 3 bases from J, leaving 9 bases between. The CDR3 spans 11 residues. Variable domain in full (rest from reference TRBV29-1 and TRBJ1-2): SAVISQKPSRDICQRGTSLTIQCQVDSQVTMMFWYRQQPGQSLTLIATANQGSEATYESGFVIDKFPISRPNLTFSTLTVSNMSPEDSSIYLCSAIGDYGYTFGSGTRLTVV.

This clonotype is a singleton in its sample. Mismatch with germline at one junction end may stem from a read error. The chain links TRBV11-3 to TRBJ2-1; D might be TRBD2 (5 bases). The CDR3 loop spans 15 amino acids. CDR1 is SGHNT, CDR2 YENEEA, per germline. CDR3 coding DNA: TGTGCCAGCAGCTCCCGGACTGGAGAATACAATGAGCGGTTCTTC. It is translated as CASSSRTGEYNERFF.

In this sample, this clonotype turned up many times. V gene TRBV10-3 combines with J gene TRBJ1-2, with TRBD1 identical over 9 bases. The CDR3 has 16 amino acids. Germline CDR1 ENHRY, CDR2 SYGVKD. V was pared by 4 bases and J by 5 bases, with 11 bases of the junction left unmatched. In nucleotides, the CDR3 is TGTGCCATCAGTGCTCGAGGACAGGGGATAGGATATGGCTACACCTTC. This encodes CAISARGQGIGYGYTF.

This clonotype was counted many times. The gene calls are TRBV5-1 and TRBJ2-1, with TRBD2 identical over 7 bases. With V trimmed by 1 base and J by 5 bases, 6 bases remained unmatched. CDR1 is SGHRS and CDR2 is YFSETQ in the germline V gene. There are 15 residues in the CDR3. This CDR3 reads CASSLFGTTDNEQFF. The CDR3 DNA is TGCGCCAGCAGCTTGTTTGGGACTACCGACAATGAGCAGTTCTTC.

The chain recombines TRBV6-2 or TRBV6-3 with TRBJ2-1, with TRBD2 as a possible D gene (6 bases). The CDR3 loop spans 14 amino acids. CDR1 and CDR2 from the germline V gene are MNHEY and SVGEGT. V was trimmed by 7 bases and J by 4 bases, leaving 14 bases between them. CDR3 coding DNA: TGTGCCAGCATCCGTGGGACTTGGTACAATGAGCAGTTCTTC. Protein: CASIRGTWYNEQFF.

This clonotype was seen ten or more times. V gene TRBV27 combines with J gene TRBJ2-7; the D gene is possibly TRBD2 (6 bases). V gave up 3 bases and J gave up 2 bases, with 11 bases separating them. Germline CDR1 MNHEY, CDR2 SMNVEV (reference sequence). The CDR3 spans 14 residues. The CDR3 coding sequence is TGTGCCAGCAGTTTTAGCGGTCTCACCTACGAGCAGTACTTC. Translating it yields CASSFSGLTYEQYF.